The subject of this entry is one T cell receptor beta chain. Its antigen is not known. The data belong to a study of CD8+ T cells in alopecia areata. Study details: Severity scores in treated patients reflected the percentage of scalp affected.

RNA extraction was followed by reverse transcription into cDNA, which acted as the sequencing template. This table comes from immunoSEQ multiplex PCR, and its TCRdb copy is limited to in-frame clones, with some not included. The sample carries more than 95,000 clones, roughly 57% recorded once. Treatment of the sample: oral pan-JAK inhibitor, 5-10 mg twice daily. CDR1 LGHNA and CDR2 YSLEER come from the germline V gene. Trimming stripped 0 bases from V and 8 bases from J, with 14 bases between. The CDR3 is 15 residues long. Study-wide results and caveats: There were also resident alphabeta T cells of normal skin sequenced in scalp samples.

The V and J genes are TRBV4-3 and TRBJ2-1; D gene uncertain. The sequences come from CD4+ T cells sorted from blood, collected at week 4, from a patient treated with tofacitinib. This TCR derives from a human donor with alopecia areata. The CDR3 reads CASSQEGSRSHEQFF. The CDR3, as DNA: TGCGCCAGCAGCCAAGAAGGGTCCCGGTCCCATGAGCAGTTCTTC.